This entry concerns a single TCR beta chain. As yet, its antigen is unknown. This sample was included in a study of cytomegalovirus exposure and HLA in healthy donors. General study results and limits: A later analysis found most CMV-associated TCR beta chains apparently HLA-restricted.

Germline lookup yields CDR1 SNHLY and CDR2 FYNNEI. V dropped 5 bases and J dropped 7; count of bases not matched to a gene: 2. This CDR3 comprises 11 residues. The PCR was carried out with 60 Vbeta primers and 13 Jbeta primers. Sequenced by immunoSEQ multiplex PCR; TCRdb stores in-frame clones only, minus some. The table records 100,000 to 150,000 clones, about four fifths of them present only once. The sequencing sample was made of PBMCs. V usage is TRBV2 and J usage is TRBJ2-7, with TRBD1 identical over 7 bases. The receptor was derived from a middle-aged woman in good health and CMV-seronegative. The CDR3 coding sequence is TGTGCCAGCAGTTCAGGGGGAGAGCAGTACTTC. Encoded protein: CASSSGGEQYF.